Shown below are 18 T cell receptor beta chains from a single sample sequenced in a study of blood T cell repertoires in COVID-19. This table comes from immunoSEQ multiplex PCR, and its TCRdb copy is limited to in-frame clones, with some not included. The data contain some 300,000 clones, about 90% of them singletons. Sequencing was done on a sample of PBMCs or T cells enriched from blood (not recorded which). The source is a woman between 45 and 60 years old who had been exposed to COVID-19.

This clone was observed a single time. The chain uses TRBV28 and TRBJ2-4, with 7 bases identical to TRBD1. CDR1 MDHEN and CDR2 SYDVKM come from the germline V gene. CDR3 length: 17 amino acids. The V segment lost 5 bases and the J segment 3 bases; nucleotides outside the gene matches: 13. The CDR3 region has the DNA TGTGCCAGCAGTGTATTACAGGGGTCGAACCACAAAAACATTCAGTACTTC. Amino acid sequence: CASSVLQGSNHKNIQYF. The whole variable domain, remainder taken from reference TRBV28 and TRBJ2-4, is DVKVTQSSRYLVKRTGEKVFLECVQDMDHENMFWYRQDPGLGLRLIYFSYDVKMKEKGDIPEGYSVSREKKERFSLILESASTNQTSMYLCASSVLQGSNHKNIQYFGAGTRLSVL.

J is TRBJ1-1 and V is TRBV3-1 (or the pseudogene TRBV3-2); no reliable D call. The ends were cut back, 4 bases at V and 11 bases at J, with 20 bases in the middle. CDR1 and CDR2 (germline): LGHDT, YNNKEL (reference sequence). This CDR3 is 14 amino acids long. The chain's CDR3 is CASSRSSEGNRAFF. The DNA of the CDR3 is TGTGCCAGCAGCCGATCCTCCGAGGGAAATCGCGCTTTCTTT.

V is TRBV6-1 and J is TRBJ2-5; TRBD1 agrees at 7 bases. Per germline, CDR1 MNHNS and CDR2 SASEGT. V shed 3 bases, J shed 5 bases, and the junction held 6 bases outside the gene matches. The CDR3 has 14 amino acids. This CDR3 reads CASSETGFGETQYF. The CDR3 DNA reads as TGTGCCAGCAGTGAGACAGGGTTTGGCGAGACCCAGTACTTC.

This clone is a singleton in its sample. This chain links TRBV10-2 with TRBJ1-5; 12 bases match TRBD1. Germline V gene sequence: CDR1 WSHSY, CDR2 SAAADI. The CDR3 is 15 amino acids. The ends lost 6 bases at V and 6 bases at J; junction bases unmatched: 6. The CDR3 coding sequence is TGCGCCAGCAGGAGAGGGACAGGGGGCGGTCAGCCCCAGCATTTT. Translated, it gives CASRRGTGGGQPQHF.

The rearrangement links TRBV10-2 to TRBJ1-4; a weak D match, TRBD1 (6 bases). V was trimmed by 10 bases and J by 8 bases, leaving 26 bases between them. The CDR3 spans 16 residues. Germline loops: CDR1 WSHSY, CDR2 SAAADI. The CDR3 here is CATGELGTLGAEKLFF. The CDR3 coding sequence is TGCGCCACCGGGGAGCTCGGGACCCTGGGGGCCGAAAAACTGTTTTTT.

V usage is TRBV3-1 (or the pseudogene TRBV3-2) and J usage is TRBJ2-3; D is possibly TRBD2 (6 bases). Looked up from germline, CDR1 is LGHDT and CDR2 is YNNKEL (reference sequence). V was trimmed by 5 bases and J by 1 base, leaving 10 bases between them. The CDR3 consists of 14 residues. The CDR3 is CASSVKRGTDTQYF. The CDR3 region has the DNA TGTGCCAGCAGCGTAAAGCGGGGCACAGATACGCAGTATTTT.

V and J are TRBV21-1 and TRBJ2-1; the D call in the table, TRBD1, was not verified against the DNA. TRBV21-1 corresponds to a pseudogene. The CDR3 extends over 16 amino acids. Here the CDR3 reads CASSKVEEGQGVEQFF. The CDR3, as DNA: TGTGCCAGCAGCAAAGTGGAGGAGGGTCAGGGGGTTGAGCAGTTCTTC.

The chain combines TRBV2 with TRBJ1-2, with D hard to call. This CDR3 has 15 residues. The V gene lost 2 bases and the J gene lost 2 bases, with 12 bases spanning the gap. Germline CDR1 and CDR2: SNHLY and FYNNEI. CDR3: CASSEISPVNYGYTF. The CDR3 nucleotides read TGTGCCAGCAGTGAAATTAGTCCGGTGAACTATGGCTACACCTTC. The full variable domain, rest sourced from reference TRBV2 and TRBJ1-2, is EPEVTQTPSHQVTQMGQEVILRCVPISNHLYFYWYRQILGQKVEFLVSFYNNEISEKSEIFDDQFSVERPDGSNFTLKIRSTKLEDSAMYFCASSEISPVNYGYTFGSGTRLTVV.

V is TRBV5-8 and J is TRBJ2-7; D call uncertain. The CDR3 totals 11 residues. Trimming pared 4 bases from V and 3 bases from J, leaving 5 bases between. Germline V gene lookup returns CDR1 SGHTS and CDR2 YDEGEE. This CDR3 is CASSKLYEQYF. The DNA of the CDR3 is TGTGCCAGCAGCAAGCTCTACGAGCAGTACTTC.

This sequence joins TRBV27 and TRBJ1-5; no clear D gene. The germline V and J ends were trimmed by 2 bases and 2 bases, with 10 bases remaining between them. In germline, CDR1 is MNHEY, CDR2 SMNVEV (reference sequence). This CDR3 contains 15 residues. CDR3 region: CASSLLHGGNQPQHF. CDR3 sequence (DNA): TGTGCCAGCAGTTTACTCCACGGGGGCAATCAGCCCCAGCATTTT.

This chain connects TRBV30 to TRBJ1-1; 7 bases match TRBD1. The CDR3 consists of 13 residues. Germline V gene data show CDR1 as GTSNPN and CDR2 as SVGIG (reference sequence). The junction had 1 base not matched to a gene; V was cut back by 1 base and J by 2 bases. CDR3 nucleotide sequence: TGTGCCTGGAGTGGGGACAGCAACACTGAAGCTTTCTTT. Translated, it gives CAWSGDSNTEAFF.

In its sample, this clone was seen a few times. This chain joins TRBV29-1 and TRBJ1-2, with no clear D. CDR3 size: 13 residues. V was clipped by 6 bases and J by 3 bases, with 14 bases between them. Germline V CDR1 and CDR2: SQVTM, ANQGSEA. The CDR3 reads CSVELLEYYGYTF. The CDR3 DNA reads TGCAGCGTCGAACTACTTGAGTACTATGGCTACACCTTC.

This clone has a single count. The chain couples TRBV1 to TRBJ2-7; TRBD2, the D gene given by the table, was not confirmed from the DNA. TRBV1 is flagged as a pseudogene. CDR3 length: 13 amino acids. CDR3 amino acids: CTSSHLGRGEQYF. The DNA of the CDR3 is TGCACCAGCAGCCACCTGGGGAGGGGCGAGCAGTACTTC.

The chain uses TRBV6-5 and TRBJ2-7; TRBD2 is a possible D gene (5 bases). Germline CDR1 MNHEY, CDR2 SVGAGI. The CDR3 loop spans 15 amino acids. Deletions cut 6 bases from V and 2 bases from J, with 17 bases between. The CDR3 nucleotides read TGTGCCAGCAGCCCAAGCACGGGATTTACCTACGAGCAGTACTTC. Its translation: CASSPSTGFTYEQYF.

The count of this clone is one. The genes are TRBV25-1 and TRBJ1-4, with D maybe TRBD1 (5 bases). V was clipped by 8 bases and J by 8 bases, with 24 bases between them. The CDR3 contains 16 residues. Germline lookup yields CDR1 MGHDK and CDR2 SYGVNS. CDR3 DNA sequence: TGTGCCAGCGCAACGCCCACCGGGCGGGGCAGGGAAAAACTGTTTTTT. This sequence encodes CASATPTGRGREKLFF. The variable domain in full, with the rest retrieved from reference TRBV25-1 and TRBJ1-4, is EADIYQTPRYLVIGTGKKITLECSQTMGHDKMYWYQQDPGMELHLIHYSYGVNSTEKGDLSSESTVSRIRTEHFPLTLESARPSHTSQYLCASATPTGRGREKLFFGSGTQLSVL.

The V gene is TRBV3-1 (or the pseudogene TRBV3-2), the J gene TRBJ1-6; 9 nucleotides line up with TRBD1. The CDR3 sequence is 16 residues long. Unmatched junction bases numbered 8, after V lost 4 bases and J lost 7 bases. Germline V gene sequence: CDR1 LGHDT, CDR2 YNNKEL (reference sequence). The CDR3, as DNA: TGTGCCAGCAGCCGAAAACAGGGGGCGAAGAATTCACCCCTCCACTTT. Translating gives CASSRKQGAKNSPLHF.

The V gene is TRBV6-5, the J gene TRBJ1-3; 9 nucleotides line up with TRBD1. CDR1 is MNHEY and CDR2 is SVGAGI in the germline V gene. The CDR3 is 15 residues long. Trimming at V came to 6 bases and at J to 5 bases, leaving 8 bases not matched to a gene. The CDR3 sequence: CASSFTGTGRNTIYF. The CDR3 nucleotides read TGTGCCAGCAGCTTCACCGGGACAGGGAGAAACACCATATATTTT.

V is TRBV10-3 and J is TRBJ1-2; 10 nucleotides line up with TRBD1. With 0 bases clipped from V and 8 bases from J, the junction kept 9 bases outside the gene matches. Germline V lookup: CDR1 ENHRY, CDR2 SYGVKD. This CDR3 contains 16 residues. As DNA, the CDR3 is TGTGCCATCAGTGAGTCTCCGGGACAGGGGAAGAAAGGCTACACCTTC. Amino acids: CAISESPGQGKKGYTF.